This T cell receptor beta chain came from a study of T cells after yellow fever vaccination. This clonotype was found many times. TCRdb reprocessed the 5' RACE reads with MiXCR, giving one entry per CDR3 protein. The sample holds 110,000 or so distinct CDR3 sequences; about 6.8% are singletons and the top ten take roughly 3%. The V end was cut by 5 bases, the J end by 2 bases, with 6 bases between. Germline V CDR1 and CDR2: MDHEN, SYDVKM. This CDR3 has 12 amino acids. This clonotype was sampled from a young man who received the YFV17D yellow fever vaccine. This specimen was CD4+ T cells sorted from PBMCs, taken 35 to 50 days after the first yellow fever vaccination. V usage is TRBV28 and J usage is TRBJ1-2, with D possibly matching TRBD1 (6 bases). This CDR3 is CASSTGNYGYTF. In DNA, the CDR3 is TGTGCCAGCAGTACAGGGAACTATGGCTACACCTTC.